Following are 20 T cell receptor beta chains from one sample sequenced in a study of CD8 T cells in Susac syndrome. Reverse transcription of about 0.45 to 1 ug RNA was performed with random hexamers. TCRdb independently ran MiXCR on the immunoSEQ multiplex PCR reads; one entry per CDR3 protein. The profile shows around 280,000 distinct CDR3 sequences, roughly 94% of them singletons. Sequencing used CD4+ T cells from PBMCs. These receptor sequences come from a human donor with multiple sclerosis.

The chain employs TRBV30 and TRBJ1-1; tentatively, D is TRBD1 (5 bases). Trimming left V 4 bases short and J 1 base short, with 10 bases between. The CDR3 has 13 residues. Germline CDR1 and CDR2: GTSNPN and SVGIG (reference sequence). CDR3 nucleotides: TGTGCCTGGACCCTGGGGCGGAACACTGAAGCTTTCTTT. Its protein is CAWTLGRNTEAFF.

CDR3 loop: CASSFRTSFGGETQYF. CDR3 nucleotides: TGTGCCAGCAGCTTTCGGACTAGCTTTGGTGGAGAGACCCAGTACTTC. The chain joins TRBV7-9 to TRBJ2-5, with TRBD2 identical over 8 bases. In germline, CDR1 is SEHNR, CDR2 FQNEAQ (reference sequence). V dropped 3 bases and J dropped 4; count of bases not matched to a gene: 10. The CDR3 contains 16 residues.

The rearrangement joins TRBV30 to TRBJ2-5; D unresolved. CDR3 length: 12 residues. In germline, CDR1 is GTSNPN, CDR2 SVGIG (reference sequence). The V end was cut by 4 bases, the J end by 9 bases, with 15 bases between. The DNA of the CDR3 is TGTGCCTGGACTAGTGGGTCTTCGGCCCAGTACTTC. Its protein product is CAWTSGSSAQYF.

This chain uses TRBV5-1 with TRBJ2-5; D call uncertain. CDR1 is SGHRS, CDR2 YFSETQ, per germline. CDR3 length: 11 residues. The V end lost 7 bases, the J end lost 2 bases, and 6 bases lay between the germline ends. CDR3 coding DNA: TGCGCCAGCGGCTCGCAAGAGACCCAGTACTTC. Amino acid sequence: CASGSQETQYF.

This chain connects TRBV7-3 to TRBJ2-3; tentatively, D is TRBD2 (6 bases). V shed 1 base and J shed 5 bases, with 13 bases lying between them. In germline, CDR1 is SGHTA, CDR2 FQGTGA. This CDR3 is 15 amino acids long. The CDR3 loop is CASSLRRGLKDTQYF. The DNA for the CDR3 is TGTGCCAGCAGCTTAAGGAGGGGCTTGAAAGATACGCAGTATTTT.

This clonotype is a singleton in its sample. The chain recombines TRBV18 with TRBJ1-3; no clear D gene. The germline V and J ends were trimmed by 1 base and 2 bases, with 9 bases remaining between them. This CDR3 has 15 residues. Germline lookup yields CDR1 KGHSH and CDR2 LQKENI. The CDR3 sequence: CASSPRTDTGNTIYF. The CDR3 DNA follows: TGTGCCAGCTCACCACGGACGGATACTGGAAACACCATATATTTT.

Comments on this clonotype: The junction does not match germline at one end; this may be a read error. The J gene is TRBJ2-5, the V gene TRBV25-1; 9 positions match TRBD2. The CDR3 contains 16 residues. Germline CDR1 reads MGHDK; CDR2 reads SYGVNS. For the CDR3, the DNA is TGTGCCAGCAGTACGGGGCGGGAGGGACGACTGGAGACCCGGTACTTC. It is translated as CASSTGREGRLETRYF.

This chain joins TRBV6-2 or TRBV6-3 and TRBJ2-2; 7 bases match TRBD2. Germline CDR1 MNHEY, CDR2 SVGEGT. The CDR3 covers 15 residues. The V and J ends lost 6 bases and 7 bases, in that order; junction bases with no gene match: 11. CDR3 nucleotides: TGTGCCAGCAGACACCCCGGGACTAAGGGCGGGGAGCTGTTTTTT. Encoded protein: CASRHPGTKGGELFF.

The chain combines TRBV19 with TRBJ1-3; D is undetermined. The CDR3 is 12 amino acids. Germline CDR1 is LNHDA and CDR2 is SQIVND (reference sequence). The V gene lost 3 bases and the J gene lost 4 bases, with 4 bases spanning the gap. The CDR3 DNA reads TGTGCCAGTAGTATTCAGGGAAACACCATATATTTT. Amino acid sequence: CASSIQGNTIYF.

The V gene is TRBV20-1, the J gene TRBJ2-5; 9 bases are shared with TRBD2. Germline lookup yields CDR1 DFQATT and CDR2 SNEGSKA (reference sequence). The CDR3 extends over 14 amino acids. V gave up 6 bases and J gave up 5 bases; unmatched junction bases: 10. CDR3 nucleotides: TGCAGTGCCCTATCTAGCGGGGTCCCGGAGACCCAGTACTTC. This sequence encodes CSALSSGVPETQYF.

The chain recombines TRBV19 with TRBJ2-2; D call uncertain. In germline, CDR1 is LNHDA, CDR2 SQIVND (reference sequence). This CDR3 contains 14 residues. V was pared by 2 bases and J by 1 base, with 5 bases between. As DNA, the CDR3 is TGTGCCAGTAGTATATACAGGAACACCGGGGAGCTGTTTTTT. This encodes CASSIYRNTGELFF.

V gene TRBV27 combines with J gene TRBJ1-5; TRBD1 agrees at 7 bases. V shed 6 bases, J shed 0 bases, and the junction held 17 bases outside the gene matches. The CDR3 consists of 19 residues. Germline V gives CDR1 MNHEY, CDR2 SMNVEV (reference sequence). The CDR3 nucleotides are TGTGCCAGCAGGCCCACAGGGGTGCGTGGGGGTTATAGCAATCAGCCCCAGCATTTT. This codes for CASRPTGVRGGYSNQPQHF.

The chain recombines TRBV6-2 or TRBV6-3 with TRBJ2-7; no reliable D call. The germline V gene has CDR1 MNHEY and CDR2 SVGEGT. Deletions cut 6 bases from V and 2 bases from J, with 14 bases between. The CDR3 totals 14 residues. Written as DNA, the CDR3 is TGTGCCAGCAGGCCCCGACTGTCGGCCTACGAGCAGTACTTC. It codes for CASRPRLSAYEQYF.

The rearrangement uses TRBV6-1 and TRBJ2-1; a weak D match, TRBD2 (6 bases). The germline V and J ends were trimmed by 1 base and 5 bases, with 12 bases remaining between them. This CDR3 comprises 15 residues. Germline CDR1 MNHNS, CDR2 SASEGT. The CDR3 reads CASSEGAGPNNEQFF. The CDR3 DNA reads as TGTGCCAGCAGTGAAGGGGCGGGACCGAACAATGAGCAGTTCTTC.

This chain links TRBV5-8 with TRBJ1-4, with D possibly matching TRBD1 (6 bases). Trimming took off 4 bases at V and 0 bases at J, with 13 bases between the two ends. The V gene's germline CDR1 is SGHTS and CDR2 YDEGEE. CDR3 size: 16 residues. CDR3 loop: CASSPGQITTNEKLFF. The CDR3 DNA reads TGTGCCAGCAGCCCCGGACAGATAACAACTAATGAAAAACTGTTTTTT.

The rearrangement links TRBV20-1 to TRBJ2-2, with 16 bases lining up with TRBD2. The V gene end was trimmed by 6 bases and the J gene end by 6 bases; junction bases not matched to a gene: 10. CDR1 is DFQATT and CDR2 is SNEGSKA in the germline V gene (reference sequence). The CDR3 contains 17 residues. The CDR3 nucleotides are TGCAGTGCCCTCGGGACTAGCGGGAGGGCCCTCTCCGGGGAGCTGTTTTTT. It yields the protein CSALGTSGRALSGELFF.

The CDR3 DNA reads TGTGCCTGTGGGGCGGGGGGCAATCAGCCCCAGCATTTT. It translates to CACGAGGNQPQHF. This chain connects TRBV30 to TRBJ1-5; maybe TRBD1 (5 bases). This CDR3 is built from 13 residues. Germline V gives CDR1 GTSNPN, CDR2 SVGIG (reference sequence). With 6 bases removed from V and 2 bases from J, the gap between germline ends came to 11 bases.

The V and J genes are TRBV5-1 and TRBJ2-3; no definite D call. CDR1 and CDR2 from the germline V gene are SGHRS and YFSETQ. This CDR3 has 16 residues. V was cut by 0 bases and J by 4 bases, with 15 bases left in between. The DNA of the CDR3 is TGCGCCAGCAGCTTGGGAGGTGGAGTTTCGGCAGATACGCAGTATTTT. Translation gives CASSLGGGVSADTQYF.

V gene TRBV29-1 combines with J gene TRBJ1-2; a possible D gene is TRBD1 (5 bases). Per germline, CDR1 SQVTM and CDR2 ANQGSEA. CDR3 length equals 14 residues. The V gene lost 4 bases and the J gene lost 0 bases, with 12 bases spanning the gap. The CDR3 nucleotides are TGCAGCGTTGGGGGGGGTGCGTCTAACTATGGCTACACCTTC. Amino acid sequence: CSVGGGASNYGYTF.

The chain's CDR3 is CASSIAGGGSGYTF. CDR3 nucleotide sequence: TGTGCCAGCAGTATCGCCGGGGGGGGGTCTGGCTACACCTTC. This chain connects TRBV12-3 or TRBV12-4 to TRBJ1-2, with a tentative D call TRBD1 (5 bases). This CDR3 has 14 residues. V was shortened by 5 bases and J by 7 bases, with 17 bases between the two germline ends.